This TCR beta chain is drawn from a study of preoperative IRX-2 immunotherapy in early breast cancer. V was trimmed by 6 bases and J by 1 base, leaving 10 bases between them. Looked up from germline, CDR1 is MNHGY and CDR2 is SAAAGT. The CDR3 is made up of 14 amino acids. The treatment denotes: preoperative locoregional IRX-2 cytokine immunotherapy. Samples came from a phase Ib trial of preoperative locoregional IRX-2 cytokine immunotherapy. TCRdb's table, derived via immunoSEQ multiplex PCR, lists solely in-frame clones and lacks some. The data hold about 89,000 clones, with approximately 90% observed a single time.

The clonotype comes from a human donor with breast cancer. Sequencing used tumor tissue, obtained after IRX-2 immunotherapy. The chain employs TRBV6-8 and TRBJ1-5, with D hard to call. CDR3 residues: CASSLNRSNQPQHF. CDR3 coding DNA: TGTGCCAGCAGCCTCAACAGAAGCAATCAGCCCCAGCATTTT.